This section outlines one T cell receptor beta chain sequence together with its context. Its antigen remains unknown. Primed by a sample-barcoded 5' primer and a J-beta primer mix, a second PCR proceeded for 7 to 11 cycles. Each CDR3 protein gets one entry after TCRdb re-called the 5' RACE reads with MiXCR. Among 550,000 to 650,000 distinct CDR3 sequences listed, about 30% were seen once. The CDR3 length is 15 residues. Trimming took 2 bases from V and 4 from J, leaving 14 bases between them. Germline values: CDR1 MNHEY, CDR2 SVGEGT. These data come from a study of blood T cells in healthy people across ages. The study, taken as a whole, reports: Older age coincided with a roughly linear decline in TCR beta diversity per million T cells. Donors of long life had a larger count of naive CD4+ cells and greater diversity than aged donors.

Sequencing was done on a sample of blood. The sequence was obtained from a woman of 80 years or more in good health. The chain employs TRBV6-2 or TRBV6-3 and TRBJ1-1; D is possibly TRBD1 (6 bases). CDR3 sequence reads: CASSYGARGSTEAFF. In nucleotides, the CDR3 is TGTGCCAGCAGTTACGGGGCCAGGGGAAGCACTGAAGCTTTCTTT.